Listed below are T cell receptor beta chains from one sample, sequenced in a study of cytomegalovirus exposure and HLA in healthy donors. Sequencing was performed with immunoSEQ multiplex PCR; in TCRdb, only in-frame clones are kept and a portion is missing. Of more than 100,000 clones detected, around 79% appear once; the ten largest clones hold around 4%. Material: PBMCs. The receptors derive from a woman in her 40s in good health and CMV-seronegative. Each CDR3 is given with its conserved first and last residue. A D gene is named only where the DNA matches it firmly. Rows give clone size only sometimes, using once, few, many, or a class for an expanded clone.

j_gene | abundance | v_gene | d_gene | CDR3aa | CDR3nt
TRBJ1-2 | . | TRBV5-6 | TRBD1 | CASSLAGQGNTYGYTF | TGTGCCAGCAGCTTGGCCGGACAGGGAAATACCTATGGCTACACCTTC
TRBJ2-2 | . | TRBV2 | TRBD2 | CASREDTGELFF | TGTGCCAGCCGGGAGGACACCGGGGAGCTGTTTTTT
TRBJ1-5 | . | TRBV4-1 | . | CASSQESVNQPQHF | TGCGCCAGCAGCCAAGAATCGGTGAATCAGCCCCAGCATTTT
TRBJ2-1 | . | TRBV29-1 | . | CSVPYANEQFF | TGCAGCGTCCCCTACGCCAATGAGCAGTTCTTC
TRBJ2-7 | . | TRBV2 | TRBD1 | CASSEQGQGLISYEQYF | TGTGCCAGCAGTGAACAGGGACAGGGGTTGATCTCCTACGAGCAGTACTTC
TRBJ2-7 | . | TRBV18 | . | CASSPPRHEQYF | TGTGCCAGCTCACCACCGCGCCACGAGCAGTACTTC
TRBJ1-1 | . | TRBV18 | TRBD1 | CASSGQGATSNEAFF | TGTGCCAGCTCAGGGCAGGGGGCTACATCCAACGAGGCTTTCTTT
TRBJ1-4 | . | TRBV9 | TRBD1 | CASSPTGAGGNGEKLFF | TGTGCCAGCAGCCCTACCGGGGCAGGGGGGAATGGGGAAAAACTGTTTTTT
TRBJ1-5 | . | TRBV6-5 | . | CASSYSWGRNQPQHF | TGTGCCAGCAGTTACTCGTGGGGGCGCAATCAGCCCCAGCATTTT
TRBJ1-2 | . | TRBV4-2 | TRBD1 | CASSPRVINRGGYTF | TGTGCCAGCAGCCCAAGAGTGATTAACAGGGGTGGCTACACCTTC
TRBJ2-5 | . | TRBV4-3 | TRBD2 | CASSQDYGGETQYF | TGCGCCAGCAGCCAAGATTACGGGGGGGAGACCCAGTACTTC
TRBJ2-7 | . | TRBV19 | . | CASSSSPGSYEQYF | TGTGCCAGTAGTAGCTCCCCCGGTAGCTACGAGCAGTACTTC
TRBJ1-2 | . | TRBV7-2 | TRBD1 | CASSGRDRGDYGYTF | TGTGCCAGCAGCGGACGGGACAGGGGGGACTATGGCTACACCTTC
TRBJ2-7 | . | TRBV23-1 | . | CASSQSGDYEQYF | TGCGCCAGCAGTCAATCCGGGGATTACGAGCAGTACTTC
TRBJ2-5 | . | TRBV13 | . | CASAIYLSPLVGSTQYF | TGTGCCAGCGCAATCTACCTTAGCCCCTTAGTTGGGTCGACCCAGTACTTC
TRBJ2-7 | . | TRBV7-8 | TRBD1 | CASSSGQGGFSEQYF | TGTGCCAGCAGCAGTGGACAGGGGGGGTTTTCCGAGCAGTACTTC
TRBJ2-1 | . | TRBV4-3 | TRBD2 | CASSQDLGTSGINEQFF | TGCGCCAGCAGCCAAGACCTAGGGACTAGCGGCATAAATGAGCAGTTCTTC
TRBJ1-5 | . | TRBV7-2 | . | CASSFDSDQPQHF | TGTGCCAGCAGCTTCGATTCAGATCAGCCCCAGCATTTT
TRBJ1-2 | . | TRBV11-2 | . | CASSFFGQNYGYTF | TGTGCCAGCAGCTTTTTTGGGCAGAACTATGGCTACACCTTC
TRBJ2-4 | . | TRBV4-3 | TRBD1 | CASSQGAAGTGKNIQYF | TGCGCCAGCAGCCAAGGGGCTGCCGGGACAGGGAAAAACATTCAGTACTTC
TRBJ1-4 | . | TRBV4-3 | TRBD1 | CASSQDPRGQGNEKLFF | TGCGCCAGCAGCCAAGATCCCCGGGGACAGGGGAATGAAAAACTGTTTTTT
TRBJ2-3 | . | TRBV9 | TRBD2 | CASSVAGGMAPDTQYF | TGTGCCAGCAGCGTAGCGGGGGGTATGGCCCCAGATACGCAGTATTTT
TRBJ1-2 | . | TRBV11-1 | TRBD1 | CASSNRGYGYTF | TGTGCCAGCTCGAACAGGGGCTATGGCTACACCTTC
TRBJ2-7 | few | TRBV28 | . | CASSSRTAPYEQYF | TGTGCCAGCAGTTCCCGGACAGCACCCTACGAGCAGTACTTC
TRBJ1-5 | . | TRBV19 | TRBD1 | CASSGTGGQPQHF | TGTGCCAGTAGCGGGACAGGCGGCCAGCCCCAGCATTTT
TRBJ2-7 | . | TRBV10-3 | TRBD2 | CAVGLAGGGKKQYF | TGTGCCGTGGGACTAGCGGGAGGGGGCAAAAAACAGTACTTC
TRBJ2-5 | . | TRBV7-9 | . | CASTRAQETQYF | TGTGCCAGCACCAGGGCCCAAGAGACCCAGTACTTC
TRBJ2-3 | . | TRBV11-2 | TRBD2 | CASSLGPSGRVDTQYF | TGTGCCAGCAGCTTAGGGCCTAGCGGACGAGTGGATACGCAGTATTTT
TRBJ1-2 | . | TRBV6-4 | . | CASSDGPGTSSGYTF | TGTGCCAGCAGTGATGGGCCCGGAACCAGTAGTGGCTACACCTTC
TRBJ2-4 | . | TRBV7-9 | . | CASSFVQGGNIQYF | TGTGCCAGCAGCTTCGTCCAGGGGGGAAACATTCAGTACTTC
TRBJ1-1 | once | TRBV18 | . | CASSSNRVENTEAFF | TGTGCCAGCTCATCTAACAGGGTGGAGAACACTGAAGCTTTCTTT
TRBJ1-1 | . | TRBV18 | . | CASSPGGGLLNTEAFF | TGTGCCAGCTCACCAGGGGGGGGCTTGCTTAACACTGAAGCTTTCTTT
TRBJ1-2 | . | TRBV29-1 | . | CSVAGQNHGYTF | TGCAGCGTTGCAGGCCAGAATCACGGCTACACCTTC
TRBJ1-2 | few | TRBV4-3 | . | CASSQGQGGGYTF | TGCGCCAGCAGCCAAGGCCAGGGCGGTGGCTACACCTTC
TRBJ1-2 | few | TRBV19 | TRBD1 | CASSILGQGRDYGYTF | TGTGCCAGTAGTATCCTCGGACAGGGCCGGGACTATGGCTACACCTTC
TRBJ2-4 | . | TRBV18 | . | CASSPSGGVDIQYF | TGTGCCAGCTCACCGTCGGGGGGCGTCGACATTCAGTACTTC
TRBJ2-6 | . | TRBV27 | . | CASSFGPGANVLTF | TGTGCCAGCAGTTTCGGTCCTGGGGCCAACGTCCTGACTTTC
TRBJ2-1 | . | TRBV13 | . | CASSFRPGVNNEQFF | TGTGCCAGCAGCTTCCGTCCGGGAGTAAACAATGAGCAGTTCTTC
TRBJ2-2 | . | TRBV4-2 | TRBD2 | CASSQDHAGGATGELFF | TGTGCCAGCAGCCAAGATCACGCGGGGGGGGCGACCGGGGAGCTGTTTTTT
TRBJ2-5 | . | TRBV7-9 | TRBD2 | CASSRRGGLAREETQYF | TGTGCCAGCAGCCGCCGGGGGGGGCTAGCGAGGGAAGAGACCCAGTACTTC